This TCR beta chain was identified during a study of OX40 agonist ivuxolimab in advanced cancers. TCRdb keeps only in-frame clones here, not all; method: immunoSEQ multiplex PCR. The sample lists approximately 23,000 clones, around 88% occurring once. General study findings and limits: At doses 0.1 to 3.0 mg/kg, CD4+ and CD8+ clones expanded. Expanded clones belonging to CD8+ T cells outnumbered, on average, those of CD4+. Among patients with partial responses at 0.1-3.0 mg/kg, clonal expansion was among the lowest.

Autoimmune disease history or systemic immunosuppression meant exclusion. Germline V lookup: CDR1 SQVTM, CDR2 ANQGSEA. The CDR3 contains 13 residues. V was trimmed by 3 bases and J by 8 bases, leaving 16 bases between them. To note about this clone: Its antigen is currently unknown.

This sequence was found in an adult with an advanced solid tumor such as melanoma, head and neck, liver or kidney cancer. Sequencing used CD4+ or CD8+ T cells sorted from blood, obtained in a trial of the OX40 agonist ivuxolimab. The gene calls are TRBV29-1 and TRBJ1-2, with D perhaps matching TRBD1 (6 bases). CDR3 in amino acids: CSVDGGQVVGYTF. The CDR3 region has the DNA TGCAGCGTTGATGGGGGGCAGGTTGTCGGCTACACCTTC.